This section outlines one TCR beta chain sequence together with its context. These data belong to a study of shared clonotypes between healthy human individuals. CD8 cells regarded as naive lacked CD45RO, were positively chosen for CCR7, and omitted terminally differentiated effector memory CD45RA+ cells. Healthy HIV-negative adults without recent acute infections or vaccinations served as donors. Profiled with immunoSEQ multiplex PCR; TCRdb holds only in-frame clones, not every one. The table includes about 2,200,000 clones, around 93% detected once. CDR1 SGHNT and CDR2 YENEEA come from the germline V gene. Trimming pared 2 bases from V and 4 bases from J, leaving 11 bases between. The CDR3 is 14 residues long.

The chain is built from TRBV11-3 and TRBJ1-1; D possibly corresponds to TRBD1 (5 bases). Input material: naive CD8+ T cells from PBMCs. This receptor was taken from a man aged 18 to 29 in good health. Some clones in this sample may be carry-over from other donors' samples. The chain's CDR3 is CASSLPGGSTEAFF. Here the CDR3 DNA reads TGTGCCAGCAGCTTACCCGGGGGGTCCACTGAAGCTTTCTTT.